Shown below are 15 T cell receptor beta chains from a single sample sequenced in a study of blood T cell repertoires in COVID-19. Sequencing used immunoSEQ multiplex PCR; TCRdb keeps in-frame clones, though not all of them. Counted here are roughly 220,000 clones, roughly 85% occurring once; the ten biggest clones make up over 3%. The sequencing input was PBMCs or T cells enriched from blood (not recorded which). The receptor set was obtained from a woman in her forties with acute COVID-19.

This clone was recorded only once. The chain is built from TRBV7-9 and TRBJ1-2; D may be TRBD1 (5 bases). From germline, CDR1 is SEHNR and CDR2 FQNEAQ (reference sequence). The CDR3 extends over 16 amino acids. The V gene lost 2 bases and the J gene lost 0 bases, with 13 bases spanning the gap. CDR3 sequence: CASSLNRQPSNYGYTF. CDR3 in DNA: TGTGCCAGCAGCTTAAATAGACAGCCGTCTAACTATGGCTACACCTTC.

V is TRBV5-5 and J is TRBJ1-1; possible D gene TRBD1, 6 bases. V lost 1 base to trimming and J lost 3 bases, with 13 bases between them. Germline values: CDR1 SGHKS, CDR2 YYEKEE (reference sequence). The CDR3 extends over 15 amino acids. CDR3 sequence reads: CASSLKLQGHTEAFF. As DNA, the CDR3 is TGTGCCAGCAGCTTGAAACTTCAGGGGCACACTGAAGCTTTCTTT.

The V gene is TRBV27, the J gene TRBJ2-4; weak D call: TRBD1 (6 bases). This CDR3 has 14 amino acids. The germline gives CDR1 MNHEY, CDR2 SMNVEV (reference sequence). The V gene lost 2 bases and the J gene lost 5 bases, with 10 bases spanning the gap. The DNA for the CDR3 is TGTGCCAGCAGTTTACCAGGGGCCCAAAACATTCAGTACTTC. The encoded protein is CASSLPGAQNIQYF.

The rearrangement uses TRBV4-3 and TRBJ2-7, with D uncertain. Germline assignment: CDR1 LGHNA and CDR2 YSLEER. The CDR3 consists of 14 residues. Between the trimmed V and J ends, which lost 0 bases and 1 base, there was a span of 7 bases. CDR3 DNA: TGCGCCAGCAGCCAAGACTCCAGTTCCTACGAGCAGTACTTC. It translates to CASSQDSSSYEQYF.

The rearrangement uses TRBV5-1 and TRBJ1-1; 7 bases map to TRBD1. The ends lost 4 bases at V and 3 bases at J; junction bases unmatched: 6. From germline, CDR1 is SGHRS and CDR2 YFSETQ. The CDR3 extends over 14 amino acids. In DNA form, the CDR3 reads TGCGCCAGCAGCACGGGACAGCTAGACACTGAAGCTTTCTTT. The encoded protein is CASSTGQLDTEAFF.

A single count supports this clone. The V and J genes are TRBV5-6 and TRBJ2-7; TRBD1 might be the D (6 bases). This CDR3 is built from 16 residues. V was pared by 4 bases and J by 0 bases, with 17 bases between. Germline assignment: CDR1 SGHDT and CDR2 YYEEEE. The CDR3 is CASSPLTGRSSYEQYV. CDR3 coding DNA: TGTGCCAGCAGCCCGTTGACAGGCCGAAGCTCCTACGAGCAGTACGTC.

The rearrangement links TRBV11-2 to TRBJ1-1; 7 nucleotides match TRBD1. CDR1 SGHAT and CDR2 FQNNGV come from the germline V gene. There are 15 residues in the CDR3. J was trimmed by 6 bases and V by 1 base; bases with no gene match: 8. The CDR3 DNA follows: TGTGCCAGCAGCTTAGGAGGGACAGTACAATCTGAAGCTTTCTTT. This encodes CASSLGGTVQSEAFF.

CDR3 sequence reads: CASKKEGAEGYTF. The CDR3 nucleotides are TGTGCCAGCAAGAAAGAGGGGGCGGAGGGCTACACCTTC. This sequence joins TRBV6-5 and TRBJ1-2; TRBD1 matches at 7 bases. The germline V gene has CDR1 MNHEY and CDR2 SVGAGI. The CDR3 spans 13 residues. V shed 7 bases, J shed 8 bases, and the junction held 10 bases outside the gene matches.

This chain links TRBV7-9 with TRBJ2-2; D unresolved. The CDR3 consists of 14 residues. Germline CDR1 is SEHNR and CDR2 is FQNEAQ (reference sequence). V lost 2 bases and J 6 bases, leaving 10 bases between the germline ends. CDR3 in amino acids: CASSLTEISGELFF. The DNA for the CDR3 is TGTGCCAGCAGCTTAACAGAGATCTCCGGGGAGCTGTTTTTT.

This chain connects TRBV18 to TRBJ1-3; D might be TRBD1 (5 bases). The V gene lost 3 bases and the J gene lost 4 bases, with 13 bases spanning the gap. The CDR3 has 15 residues. The V gene's germline CDR1 is KGHSH and CDR2 LQKENI. The CDR3 reads CASSPSAGPGNTIYF. The CDR3 DNA is TGTGCCAGCTCACCTTCCGCAGGGCCCGGAAACACCATATATTTT.

For the CDR3, the DNA is TGTGCCAGCAGCACCCGGAAGCGGGGGGACACAGATACGCAGTATTTT. Translated, it gives CASSTRKRGDTDTQYF. V and J are TRBV7-6 and TRBJ2-3, with 9 bases aligning to TRBD2. This CDR3 spans 16 amino acids. The V gene end was trimmed by 5 bases and the J gene end by 2 bases; junction bases not matched to a gene: 8. Germline V gives CDR1 SGHVS, CDR2 FNYEAQ.

The rearrangement links TRBV3-1 (or the pseudogene TRBV3-2) to TRBJ1-6; D ambiguous. Trimming removed 0 bases from V and 0 bases from J, with 12 bases in between. Germline values: CDR1 LGHDT, CDR2 YNNKEL (reference sequence). The CDR3 loop spans 18 amino acids. The CDR3 DNA follows: TGTGCCAGCAGCCAAGAAGAGGATCCCAGCTCCTATAATTCACCCCTCCACTTT. Translation: CASSQEEDPSSYNSPLHF.

Comments on this clone: This sample includes further DNA sequences coding for the same CDR3. V is TRBV9 and J is TRBJ1-4, with 8 bases fitting TRBD1. CDR1 and CDR2 (germline): SGDLS, YYNGEE. The CDR3 extends over 15 amino acids. The junction had 3 bases not matched to a gene; V was cut back by 3 bases and J by 2 bases. CDR3 coding DNA: TGTGCCAGCAGCGCCACAGGGGGGACTAATGAAAAACTGTTTTTT. It translates to CASSATGGTNEKLFF.

The chain joins TRBV7-2 to TRBJ2-1; possibly TRBD2 for D (6 bases). CDR1 and CDR2 from the germline V gene are SGHTA and FQGNSA. There are 16 residues in the CDR3. With 3 bases removed from V and 4 bases from J, the gap between germline ends came to 16 bases. CDR3: CASSLLVGGPYNEQFF. The CDR3 coding sequence is TGTGCCAGCAGCTTGTTAGTGGGGGGTCCTTACAATGAGCAGTTCTTC.

The chain has TRBV5-1 and TRBJ2-1, with 11 bases identical to TRBD2. The junction had 4 bases not matched to a gene; V was cut back by 2 bases and J by 9 bases. The CDR3 totals 14 residues. Germline V gene data show CDR1 as SGHRS and CDR2 as YFSETQ. Here the CDR3 reads CASSFSGGVLEQFF. The CDR3 DNA reads TGCGCCAGCAGCTTTAGCGGGGGGGTCCTTGAGCAGTTCTTC.